This T cell receptor beta chain was captured by sequencing in a study of blood T cells in healthy people across ages. Worth noting for this clonotype: As yet, its antigen is unknown.

A second PCR of roughly 6 to 12 cycles used a sample-barcoded 5' primer and a J-beta primer mix. Via MiXCR, TCRdb re-called the 5' RACE reads, giving one row per CDR3 protein. In the table there are 1.5 million to 2 million distinct CDR3 sequences, roughly 32% of which are singletons. This CDR3 has 15 residues. After removal of 8 bases from V and 5 bases from J, the junction contained 7 bases not matched to a gene. CDR1 and CDR2 from the germline V gene are MNHEY and SVGEGT. General study findings and limits: PBMCs that were unsorted prevented a conclusive naive versus antigen-experienced comparison. Shifts in expanded clonotypes may have been confounded by donor CMV status, which was unknown. Considered underestimates were the diversity estimates obtained from one million T cells.

The sequence was collected from a woman aged 25 to 39 in good health. The sample comprised blood. The chain is built from TRBV6-2 or TRBV6-3 and TRBJ2-1; the match to TRBD2 covers 12 bases. In nucleotides, the CDR3 is TGTGCCAGCGGACTAGCGGGACCACCCCACAATGAGCAGTTCTTC. Its protein is CASGLAGPPHNEQFF.